These 20 T cell receptor beta chains originate from one sample sequenced in a study of shared clonotypes between healthy human individuals. Here immunoSEQ multiplex PCR was the method, and the copy in TCRdb shows in-frame clones only, minus some. Of about 520,000 clones listed, 78% were seen once; the top ten hold more than 10%. The sequencing sample was made of PBMCs. Source of these receptors: a middle-aged woman in good health. Some clones in this sample may be carry-over from other donors' samples.

The chain has TRBV5-8 and TRBJ1-5; TRBD1 matches at 10 bases. CDR3 length: 17 amino acids. Germline V gives CDR1 SGHTS, CDR2 YDEGEE. The V and J ends lost 4 bases and 1 base, in that order; junction bases with no gene match: 8. This chain's CDR3 is CASSRDRGVGSNQPQHF. The DNA for the CDR3 is TGTGCCAGCAGCCGGGACAGGGGAGTTGGGAGCAATCAGCCCCAGCATTTT.

Concerning this clone: Other DNA sequences of this sample code for an identical CDR3. The genes are TRBV19 and TRBJ2-5, with D possibly TRBD1 on 6 matching bases. There are 13 residues in the CDR3. Looked up from germline, CDR1 is LNHDA and CDR2 is SQIVND (reference sequence). V shed 1 base and J shed 5 bases, with 8 bases lying between them. CDR3 sequence: CASSIGGRETQYF. The CDR3 region has the DNA TGTGCCAGTAGTATAGGGGGGCGGGAGACCCAGTACTTC.

The V call is TRBV29-1, the J call TRBJ2-1; possible D gene TRBD1, 5 bases. This CDR3 spans 14 amino acids. The germline gives CDR1 SQVTM, CDR2 ANQGSEA. V shed 4 bases and J shed 0 bases, with 10 bases lying between them. The CDR3 DNA follows: TGCAGCGTTGTAGGGGTCTCCTCCTACAATGAGCAGTTCTTC. Translation: CSVVGVSSYNEQFF.

V gene TRBV6-1 combines with J gene TRBJ2-1; D unresolved. In germline, CDR1 is MNHNS, CDR2 SASEGT. The ends were cut back, 3 bases at V and 9 bases at J, with 9 bases in the middle. The CDR3 has 12 residues. CDR3 amino acids: CASSDGNIEQFF. CDR3 coding DNA: TGTGCCAGCAGTGATGGGAATATTGAGCAGTTCTTC.

The V call is TRBV18, the J call TRBJ2-6, with TRBD1 identical over 12 bases. V lost 3 bases, J lost 3 bases, and 3 bases stayed unmatched. CDR1 and CDR2 (germline): KGHSH, LQKENI. This CDR3 is 17 amino acids long. The CDR3 DNA is TGTGCCAGCTCACCGGGACAGGGGGCTGGTGGGGCCAACGTCCTGACTTTC. Its protein is CASSPGQGAGGANVLTF.

This rearrangement joins TRBV5-1 to TRBJ2-5, with D perhaps TRBD2 (6 bases). Between the trimmed V and J ends, which lost 3 bases and 5 bases, there was a span of 11 bases. Per the germline V gene, CDR1 is SGHRS and CDR2 is YFSETQ. The CDR3 extends over 13 amino acids. Written as DNA, the CDR3 is TGCGCCAGCAGCTCGGACTATCGGGAGACCCAGTACTTC. Its protein is CASSSDYRETQYF.

Details on this clone: A read error may produce the germline difference seen at one junction end. The rearrangement joins TRBV30 to TRBJ2-3, with D unclear. The CDR3 is 16 residues long. The germline gives CDR1 GTSNPN, CDR2 SVGIG (reference sequence). The CDR3 loop reads CAWSEGLLRGTDTRYF. In DNA form, the CDR3 reads TGTGCCTGGAGTGAGGGCCTTCTCCGAGGCACAGATACGCGGTATTTT.

This clone was detected a few times. The genes are TRBV7-3 and TRBJ2-3, with TRBD2 matching over 9 bases. Looked up from germline, CDR1 is SGHTA and CDR2 is FQGTGA. Trimming at V came to 1 base and at J to 5 bases, leaving 10 bases not matched to a gene. The CDR3 length is 17 residues. The CDR3 region is CASSLIASGTSLDTQYF. CDR3 coding DNA: TGTGCCAGCAGCTTAATTGCCTCCGGGACTAGCCTAGATACGCAGTATTTT. The full variable domain, completed using reference TRBV7-3 and TRBJ2-3, is GAGVSQTPSNKVTEKGKYVELRCDPISGHTALYWYRQSLGQGPEFLIYFQGTGAADDSGLPNDRFFAVRPEGSVSTLKIQRTERGDSAVYLCASSLIASGTSLDTQYFGPGTRLTVL.

The rearrangement links TRBV28 to TRBJ1-5; TRBD1 is a possible D gene (6 bases). Looked up from germline, CDR1 is MDHEN and CDR2 is SYDVKM. V gave up 5 bases and J gave up 4 bases, with 6 bases separating them. The CDR3 contains 12 residues. Written as DNA, the CDR3 is TGTGCCAGCAGTAGGGGGAATCAGCCCCAGCATTTT. Amino acid sequence: CASSRGNQPQHF.

J is TRBJ2-7 and V is TRBV7-3, with D possibly TRBD2 on 6 matching bases. Trimming removed 4 bases from V and 6 bases from J, with 13 bases in between. Germline-derived CDR1 and CDR2 are SGHTA and FQGTGA. The CDR3 is 13 residues long. CDR3 DNA: TGTGCCAGCAGCTCTAGCGACGGGTCCGAGCAGTACTTC. Its translation is CASSSSDGSEQYF.

The chain uses TRBV28 and TRBJ2-1; 11 bases map to TRBD2. Unmatched junction bases numbered 11, after V lost 7 bases and J lost 6 bases. The germline V gene encodes CDR1 MDHEN and CDR2 SYDVKM. CDR3 length equals 16 residues. The CDR3 region has the DNA TGTGCCAGCACCACACCCACTAGCGGGAGCCTCAATGAGCAGTTCTTC. Residues: CASTTPTSGSLNEQFF.

This rearrangement joins TRBV11-2 to TRBJ2-1; no clear D gene. The CDR3 has 15 amino acids. Trimming removed 0 bases at V and 5 bases at J, with 11 bases between. Germline assignment: CDR1 SGHAT and CDR2 FQNNGV. The CDR3 DNA follows: TGTGCCAGCAGCTTAGAATATAACAGCCACAATGAGCAGTTCTTC. The encoded protein is CASSLEYNSHNEQFF. Combining the CDR3 with reference TRBV11-2 and TRBJ2-1 gives the whole variable domain EAGVAQSPRYKIIEKRQSVAFWCNPISGHATLYWYQQILGQGPKLLIQFQNNGVVDDSQLPKDRFSAERLKGVDSTLKIQPAKLEDSAVYLCASSLEYNSHNEQFFGPGTRLTVL.

This clone was counted at least ten times. Other DNA sequences in this specimen translate into the identical CDR3. J is TRBJ2-7 and V is TRBV9, with D perhaps TRBD1 (5 bases). This CDR3 is built from 15 residues. Germline values: CDR1 SGDLS, CDR2 YYNGEE. V gave up 0 bases and J gave up 0 bases, with 10 bases separating them. DNA for the CDR3: TGTGCCAGCAGCGTAGGGGGCAGTCTCTCCTACGAGCAGTACTTC. Translated: CASSVGGSLSYEQYF. The complete variable domain, with remaining parts taken from reference TRBV9 and TRBJ2-7, reads DSGVTQTPKHLITATGQRVTLRCSPRSGDLSVYWYQQSLDQGLQFLIQYYNGEERAKGNILERFSAQQFPDLHSELNLSSLELGDSALYFCASSVGGSLSYEQYFGPGTRLTVT.

This clone appeared a few times. The chain recombines TRBV6-6 with TRBJ2-1; D is unresolved. Trimming shortened V by 0 bases and J by 8 bases, and 8 bases separated the two germline ends. The CDR3 extends over 13 amino acids. CDR1 is MNHNY, CDR2 SVGAGI, per germline (reference sequence). CDR3 region: CASSYSRAYEQFF. The DNA for the CDR3 is TGTGCCAGCAGTTACTCTCGGGCGTATGAGCAGTTCTTC.

The gene calls are TRBV10-3 and TRBJ1-2; D gene uncertain. Trimming removed 3 bases at V and 2 bases at J, with 10 bases between. Looked up from germline, CDR1 is ENHRY and CDR2 is SYGVKD. The CDR3 sequence is 14 residues long. The CDR3 region is CAISERGPNYGYTF. DNA of the CDR3: TGTGCCATCAGTGAACGAGGGCCAAACTATGGCTACACCTTC.

The gene calls are TRBV15 and TRBJ1-6; D uncertain. The CDR3 loop spans 16 amino acids. Per germline, CDR1 LNHNV and CDR2 YYDKDF (reference sequence). The germline V and J ends were trimmed by 1 base and 4 bases, with 11 bases remaining between them. The CDR3 is CATSRALQTYNSPLHF. CDR3 DNA sequence: TGTGCCACCAGCAGAGCCCTACAGACTTATAATTCACCCCTCCACTTT.

The chain is built from TRBV7-2 and TRBJ2-7; either TRBD1 or TRBD2 may fit D (6 bases each). Germline V CDR1 and CDR2: SGHTA, FQGNSA. This CDR3 has 16 residues. V was trimmed by 2 bases and J by 2 bases, leaving 16 bases between them. The CDR3 here is CASSLRRGEAPYEQYF. The CDR3 bases are TGTGCCAGCAGCTTAAGAAGGGGGGAGGCCCCCTACGAGCAGTACTTC.

The rearrangement links TRBV28 to TRBJ2-7, with D possibly TRBD2 on 5 matching bases. This CDR3 spans 15 amino acids. V was cut by 2 bases and J by 3 bases, with 14 bases left in between. In germline, CDR1 is MDHEN, CDR2 SYDVKM. CDR3: CASSLQLVSYYEQYF. In nucleotides, the CDR3 is TGTGCCAGCAGTTTACAACTAGTGTCCTACTACGAGCAGTACTTC.

The chain employs TRBV9 and TRBJ1-1, with D possibly being TRBD1 (5 bases). This CDR3 is built from 15 residues. The V and J ends lost 3 bases and 4 bases respectively, with 16 bases between them. Germline V CDR1 and CDR2: SGDLS, YYNGEE. Here the CDR3 reads CASSAPGSGGTEAFF. CDR3 nucleotide sequence: TGTGCCAGCAGCGCACCAGGGTCGGGGGGCACTGAAGCTTTCTTT.

The V and J genes are TRBV5-6 and TRBJ2-1, with 10 bases identical to TRBD1. V lost 1 base and J lost 10; bases outside the gene matches: 8. The germline V gene has CDR1 SGHDT and CDR2 YYEEEE. This CDR3 spans 15 amino acids. The DNA of the CDR3 is TGTGCCAGCAGCTTGCCGGGACAGGGGTCGCGGGAGCAGTTCTTC. Its translation is CASSLPGQGSREQFF.